These 23 T cell receptor beta chains originate from one sample sequenced in a study of control samples from healthy donors and cancer patients. Sequencing was performed with immunoSEQ multiplex PCR; in TCRdb, only in-frame clones are kept and a portion is missing. Of about 100,000 clones detected, approximately 84% appear once; the ten largest clones hold 15% to 20%. The sequenced sample consisted of blood. The origin of the receptors is a woman aged 50 to 60 in good health.

The CDR3 nucleotides are TGTGCCAGCAGCACGGAGGAGACTAGCTGGCCCTACGAGCAGTACGTC. It codes for CASSTEETSWPYEQYV. The rearrangement links TRBV5-4 to TRBJ2-7, with TRBD2 identical over 7 bases. Germline V gene data show CDR1 as SGHNT and CDR2 as YYREEE (reference sequence). The CDR3 is 16 amino acids. The V segment lost 4 bases and the J segment 2 bases; nucleotides outside the gene matches: 12.

The J gene is TRBJ2-3, the V gene TRBV4-1; a possible D gene is TRBD2 (6 bases). The CDR3 runs to 16 residues. Looked up from germline, CDR1 is MGHRA and CDR2 is YSYEKL. V was pared by 4 bases and J by 0 bases, with 14 bases between. DNA of the CDR3: TGCGCCAGCAGCCCCCGACTAGGGCTGAGCACAGATACGCAGTATTTT. The encoded protein is CASSPRLGLSTDTQYF.

This chain uses TRBV10-3 with TRBJ1-2; weak D call: TRBD1 (5 bases). Germline V gene sequence: CDR1 ENHRY, CDR2 SYGVKD. The CDR3 covers 13 residues. Trimming removed 5 bases from V and 3 bases from J, with 10 bases in between. The CDR3 DNA is TGTGCCATCAGTCCGGGACCCCACTATGGCTACACCTTC. Encoded protein: CAISPGPHYGYTF.

The chain uses TRBV29-1 and TRBJ1-2; 7 nucleotides line up with TRBD1. CDR3 size: 13 residues. Germline V CDR1 and CDR2: SQVTM, ANQGSEA. The V and J ends lost 3 bases and 9 bases, in that order; junction bases with no gene match: 10. This chain's CDR3 is CSVDPGQRDSYTF. In nucleotides, the CDR3 is TGCAGCGTTGACCCGGGACAGAGGGACAGCTACACCTTC.

This chain connects TRBV30 to TRBJ2-7; 8 bases match TRBD1. CDR1 is GTSNPN and CDR2 is SVGIG in the germline V gene (reference sequence). The ends lost 4 bases at V and 2 bases at J; junction bases unmatched: 1. The CDR3 is made up of 12 amino acids. In nucleotides, the CDR3 is TGTGCCTGGACAGGGGGCCCCTACGAGCAGTACTTC. Translation: CAWTGGPYEQYF.

J is TRBJ2-1 and V is TRBV12-5; possible D gene TRBD2, 6 bases. Germline assignment: CDR1 LGHNT and CDR2 FRNRAP. This CDR3 region has 18 residues. The V end lost 0 bases, the J end lost 1 base, and 16 bases lay between the germline ends. CDR3 protein: CASGLVRGSGTSYNEQFF. CDR3 coding DNA: TGTGCTAGTGGTTTGGTACGGGGTAGCGGAACGTCCTACAATGAGCAGTTCTTC.

This chain uses TRBV15 with TRBJ1-5; TRBD1 agrees at 11 bases. With 5 bases clipped from V and 6 bases from J, the junction kept 6 bases outside the gene matches. Germline V lookup: CDR1 LNHNV, CDR2 YYDKDF (reference sequence). CDR3 length: 15 amino acids. In DNA, the CDR3 is TGTGCCACCAGCCTTGGACAGGGGGCACGTCAGCCCCAGCATTTT. Translation: CATSLGQGARQPQHF.

Worth noting for this clone: Relative to the germline gene, one junction end is altered; a read error may explain this. V usage is TRBV5-1 and J usage is TRBJ2-2; 7 positions match TRBD1. Germline values: CDR1 SGHRS, CDR2 YFSETQ. The CDR3 consists of 16 residues. CDR3 protein: CASSLSGQANTGELFF. DNA of the CDR3: TGCGCCAGCAGCTTATCCGGACAGGCCAACACAGGGGAGCTGTTTTTT.

The V gene is TRBV19, the J gene TRBJ2-2; D is uncertain. The CDR3 runs to 15 residues. Germline V gene data show CDR1 as LNHDA and CDR2 as SQIVND (reference sequence). The V end was cut by 6 bases, the J end by 7 bases, with 18 bases between. CDR3 loop: CASRSGRRTDGELFF. The CDR3 coding sequence is TGTGCCAGTAGATCGGGCAGGAGAACAGACGGGGAGCTGTTTTTT.

The V call is TRBV6-5, the J call TRBJ1-6; D may be TRBD1 (5 bases). CDR1 and CDR2 from the germline V gene are MNHEY and SVGAGI. This CDR3 spans 14 amino acids. With 10 bases removed from V and 10 bases from J, the gap between germline ends came to 20 bases. The CDR3 region has the DNA TGTGCCACCTCCCTGGCGGGGGTGGGATCACCCCTCCACTTT. Translation: CATSLAGVGSPLHF.

The rearrangement uses TRBV4-3 and TRBJ2-5; 8 bases match TRBD1. Germline lookup yields CDR1 LGHNA and CDR2 YSLEER. The V segment lost 2 bases and the J segment 4 bases; nucleotides outside the gene matches: 6. The CDR3 runs 15 residues. DNA of the CDR3: TGCGCCAGCAGCCAATTCCAGGGGGCGGGAGAGACCCAGTACTTC. Its translation is CASSQFQGAGETQYF.

The chain employs TRBV19 and TRBJ2-7; D is undetermined. Germline values: CDR1 LNHDA, CDR2 SQIVND (reference sequence). Trimming cost V 1 base and J 4 bases, with 8 bases left between them. This CDR3 region has 13 residues. The CDR3 protein is CASSIAAFYEQYF. Written as DNA, the CDR3 is TGTGCCAGTAGTATAGCAGCGTTTTACGAGCAGTACTTC.

J is TRBJ2-1 and V is TRBV27; possible D gene TRBD2, 6 bases. Germline lookup yields CDR1 MNHEY and CDR2 SMNVEV (reference sequence). The CDR3 has 14 amino acids. V was pared by 3 bases and J by 5 bases, with 11 bases between. The CDR3 loop is CASSFRPGDNEQFF. CDR3 in DNA: TGTGCCAGCAGTTTTCGACCGGGGGACAATGAGCAGTTCTTC.

This clone was seen only once. The chain uses TRBV15 and TRBJ1-1; no reliable D call. V was trimmed by 5 bases and J by 5 bases, leaving 15 bases between them. This CDR3 has 14 amino acids. Germline CDR1 is LNHNV and CDR2 is YYDKDF (reference sequence). Here the CDR3 DNA reads TGTGCCACCAGCGCTAAAGGACTGGGGACTGAAGCTTTCTTT. It yields the protein CATSAKGLGTEAFF.

This chain links TRBV11-3 with TRBJ2-5, with TRBD2 identical over 7 bases. Germline V gene data show CDR1 as SGHNT and CDR2 as YENEEA. Losses at the gene ends were 5 bases for V and 5 bases for J; bases not matched to a gene: 11. The CDR3 covers 15 residues. CDR3 bases: TGTGCCAGCAGCCCGGGGGGACCGCGGGGGGAGACCCAGTACTTC. This encodes CASSPGGPRGETQYF.

This chain joins TRBV5-1 and TRBJ2-5, with D uncertain. The germline V and J ends were trimmed by 1 base and 3 bases, with 7 bases remaining between them. CDR1 is SGHRS, CDR2 YFSETQ, per germline. This CDR3 region has 13 residues. The CDR3 DNA is TGCGCCAGCAGCTTGAATTTCAAAGAGACCCAGTACTTC. This encodes CASSLNFKETQYF.

The V and J genes are TRBV3-1 (or the pseudogene TRBV3-2) and TRBJ2-7; no firm D call. Germline CDR1 LGHDT, CDR2 YNNKEL (reference sequence). Trimming shortened V by 5 bases and J by 4 bases, and 6 bases separated the two germline ends. The CDR3 runs 11 residues. The CDR3 DNA sequence: TGTGCCAGCAGCGGTTTTTACGAGCAGTACTTC. This encodes CASSGFYEQYF.

This chain uses TRBV11-2 with TRBJ1-4, with D possibly being TRBD1 (5 bases). Germline CDR1 is SGHAT and CDR2 is FQNNGV. This CDR3 region has 14 residues. Trimming removed 1 base from V and 3 bases from J, with 6 bases in between. In DNA form, the CDR3 reads TGTGCCAGCAGCTTAGCGGGGCCTAATGAAAAACTGTTTTTT. Protein sequence: CASSLAGPNEKLFF.

This chain uses TRBV6-5 with TRBJ2-7, with 8 positions matching TRBD1. V shed 0 bases and J 8 bases; nucleotides not matched to a gene: 9. Germline CDR1 reads MNHEY; CDR2 reads SVGAGI. The CDR3 runs to 15 residues. In DNA, the CDR3 is TGTGCCAGCAGTTACTCCGGACAGGGTTTAATTAAGCAGTACTTC. It yields the protein CASSYSGQGLIKQYF.

V usage is TRBV14 and J usage is TRBJ2-4; 9 bases match TRBD1. Trimming cost V 1 base and J 7 bases; bases outside gene matches: 5. The germline V gene encodes CDR1 SGHDN and CDR2 FVKESK. The CDR3 contains 15 residues. CDR3 loop: CASSQVTGGRNIQYF. CDR3 nucleotides: TGTGCCAGCAGCCAAGTAACAGGGGGCAGGAACATTCAGTACTTC.

The CDR3 DNA is TGTGCCAGCAGCCGCCGACAGGGGGATTACAATGAGCAGTTCTTC. Protein: CASSRRQGDYNEQFF. V and J are TRBV3-1 (or the pseudogene TRBV3-2) and TRBJ2-1; 9 positions agree with TRBD1. V was clipped by 4 bases and J by 4 bases; unmatched bases: 5. In germline, CDR1 is LGHDT, CDR2 YNNKEL (reference sequence). This CDR3 contains 15 residues.

The V call is TRBV3-1 (or the pseudogene TRBV3-2), the J call TRBJ1-1; D unresolved. CDR1 is LGHDT, CDR2 YNNKEL, per germline (reference sequence). CDR3 size: 14 residues. V shed 2 bases and J shed 4 bases, with 11 bases lying between them. In nucleotides, the CDR3 is TGTGCCAGCAGCCAAATAGGAGCAGGCACTGAAGCTTTCTTT. Protein: CASSQIGAGTEAFF.

The genes are TRBV14 and TRBJ2-3; D unresolved. The CDR3 totals 16 residues. CDR1 is SGHDN, CDR2 FVKESK, per germline. Trimming shortened V by 3 bases and J by 1 base, and 14 bases separated the two germline ends. CDR3 nucleotide sequence: TGTGCCAGCAGCCAGTTGGTAGGTCTCGGCACAGATACGCAGTATTTT. The encoded protein is CASSQLVGLGTDTQYF.